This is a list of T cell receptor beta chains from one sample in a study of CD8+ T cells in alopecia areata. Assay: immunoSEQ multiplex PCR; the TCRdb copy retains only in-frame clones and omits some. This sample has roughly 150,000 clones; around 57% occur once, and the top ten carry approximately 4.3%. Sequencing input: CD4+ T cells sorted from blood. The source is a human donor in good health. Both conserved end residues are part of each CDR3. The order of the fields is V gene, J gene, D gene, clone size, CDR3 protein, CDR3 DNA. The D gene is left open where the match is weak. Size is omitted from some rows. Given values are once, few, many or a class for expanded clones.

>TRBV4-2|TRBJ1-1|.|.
CASSQVGIRTQNTEAFF
TGTGCCAGCAGCCAGGTGGGAATAAGGACTCAAAACACTGAAGCTTTCTTT
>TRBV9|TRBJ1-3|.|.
CASSRDVSSGNTIYF
TGTGCCAGCAGCCGGGACGTAAGCTCTGGAAACACCATATATTTT
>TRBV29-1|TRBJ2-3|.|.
CSVKGYTDTQYF
TGCAGCGTTAAAGGGTACACAGATACGCAGTATTTT
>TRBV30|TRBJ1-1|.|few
CAWSVRANTEAFF
TGTGCCTGGAGTGTGAGGGCCAACACTGAAGCTTTCTTT
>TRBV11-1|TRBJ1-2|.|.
CASSPPVRTAYGYTF
TGTGCCAGCAGCCCACCAGTCCGGACAGCCTATGGCTACACCTTC
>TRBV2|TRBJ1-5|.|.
CASSHSKLKNQPQHF
TGTGCCAGCAGTCACAGTAAACTTAAAAATCAGCCCCAGCATTTT
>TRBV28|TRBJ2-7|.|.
CASKTPGTAAYEQYF
TGTGCCAGCAAAACCCCCGGGACTGCTGCCTACGAGCAGTACTTC
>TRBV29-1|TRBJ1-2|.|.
CSASTGPFDYGYTF
TGCAGCGCTTCGACAGGCCCCTTTGACTATGGCTACACCTTC
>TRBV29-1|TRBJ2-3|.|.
CSVGYRKEGDTQYF
TGCAGCGTTGGGTACAGGAAGGAGGGAGATACGCAGTATTTT
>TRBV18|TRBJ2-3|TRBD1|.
CASRGGAYTDTQYF
TGTGCCAGCAGAGGGGGCGCCTACACAGATACGCAGTATTTT
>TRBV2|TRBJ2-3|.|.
CASRLRSGTDTQYF
TGTGCCAGCAGGCTGCGGAGTGGCACAGATACGCAGTATTTT
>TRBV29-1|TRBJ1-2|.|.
CSVVGTHPRYTF
TGCAGCGTTGTTGGGACACACCCTCGGTACACCTTC
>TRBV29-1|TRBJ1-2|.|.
CSVDPRDYTF
TGCAGCGTCGACCCCAGGGACTACACCTTC
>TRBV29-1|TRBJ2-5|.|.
CSGGDTPRETQYF
TGCAGCGGTGGGGACACTCCCCGAGAGACCCAGTACTTC
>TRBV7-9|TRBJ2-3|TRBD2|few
CASSPNAGGLSTDTQYF
TGTGCCAGCAGCCCAAACGCGGGAGGGCTAAGCACAGATACGCAGTATTTT
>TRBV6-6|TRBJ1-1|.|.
CASSYEPNTEAFF
TGTGCCAGCAGTTACGAACCGAACACTGAAGCTTTCTTT
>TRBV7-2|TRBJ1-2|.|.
CASSFSTDGGGYTF
TGTGCCAGCAGCTTCAGTACAGACGGAGGTGGCTACACCTTC
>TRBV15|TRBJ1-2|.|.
CATSRLREPRSNYGYTF
TGTGCCACCAGCAGACTCCGTGAACCCAGGAGTAACTATGGCTACACCTTC
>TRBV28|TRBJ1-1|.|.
CASSASKGEAFF
TGTGCCAGCAGCGCTTCGAAGGGAGAAGCTTTCTTT
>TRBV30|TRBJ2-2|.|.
CAWSVRVIGELFF
TGTGCCTGGAGTGTACGTGTGATCGGGGAGCTGTTTTTT
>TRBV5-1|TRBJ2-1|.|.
CASSAGRGLDGNEQFF
TGCGCCAGCAGCGCGGGGAGGGGGCTAGACGGCAATGAGCAGTTCTTC
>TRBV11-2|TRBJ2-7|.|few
CASSQGSYEQYF
TGTGCCAGCAGCCAAGGGTCCTACGAGCAGTACTTC
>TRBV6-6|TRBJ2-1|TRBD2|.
CASSWGGSRNEQFF
TGTGCCAGCAGTTGGGGCGGGAGTAGGAATGAGCAGTTCTTC
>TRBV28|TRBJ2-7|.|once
CASSLWASGVSYEQYF
TGTGCCAGCAGTTTATGGGCCTCAGGGGTATCCTACGAGCAGTACTTC
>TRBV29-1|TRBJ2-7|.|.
CSVEGPRGAPGEQYF
TGCAGCGTTGAAGGTCCCCGGGGGGCGCCGGGCGAGCAGTACTTC
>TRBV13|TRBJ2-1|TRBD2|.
CASSLTLRLAGGSEQFF
TGTGCCAGCAGCTTAACCCTTCGGCTAGCGGGAGGGAGTGAGCAGTTCTTC
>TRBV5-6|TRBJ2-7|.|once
CASSLEDGSYEQYF
TGTGCCAGCAGCTTGGAGGACGGCTCCTACGAGCAGTACTTC
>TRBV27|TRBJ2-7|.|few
CASSEIRVGVLGQYF
TGTGCCAGCAGTGAAATCAGGGTAGGGGTACTTGGGCAGTACTTC
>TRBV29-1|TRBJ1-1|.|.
CSARPGAGVTEAFF
TGCAGCGCCCGCCCGGGGGCAGGGGTCACTGAAGCTTTCTTT
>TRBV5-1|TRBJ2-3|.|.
CASSTRGEDTQYF
TGCGCCAGCTCTACCAGGGGCGAAGATACGCAGTATTTT
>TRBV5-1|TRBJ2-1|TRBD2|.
CASREGLAVGGEQFF
TGCGCCAGCAGAGAGGGACTAGCGGTTGGGGGAGAGCAGTTCTTC
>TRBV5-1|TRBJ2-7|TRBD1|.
CASSLTGDREQYF
TGCGCCAGCAGCTTGACAGGGGACCGCGAGCAGTACTTC
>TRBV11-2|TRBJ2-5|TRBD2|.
CASRVREKTGTSKETQYF
TGTGCCAGCAGGGTTAGGGAGAAGACAGGGACTAGCAAAGAGACCCAGTACTTC
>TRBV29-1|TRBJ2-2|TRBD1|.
CSVKQGIANTGELFF
TGCAGCGTTAAACAGGGGATTGCGAACACCGGGGAGCTGTTTTTT
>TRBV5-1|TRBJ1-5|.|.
CASSDRAGSQPQHF
TGCGCCAGCAGCGACCGAGCCGGAAGTCAGCCCCAGCATTTT